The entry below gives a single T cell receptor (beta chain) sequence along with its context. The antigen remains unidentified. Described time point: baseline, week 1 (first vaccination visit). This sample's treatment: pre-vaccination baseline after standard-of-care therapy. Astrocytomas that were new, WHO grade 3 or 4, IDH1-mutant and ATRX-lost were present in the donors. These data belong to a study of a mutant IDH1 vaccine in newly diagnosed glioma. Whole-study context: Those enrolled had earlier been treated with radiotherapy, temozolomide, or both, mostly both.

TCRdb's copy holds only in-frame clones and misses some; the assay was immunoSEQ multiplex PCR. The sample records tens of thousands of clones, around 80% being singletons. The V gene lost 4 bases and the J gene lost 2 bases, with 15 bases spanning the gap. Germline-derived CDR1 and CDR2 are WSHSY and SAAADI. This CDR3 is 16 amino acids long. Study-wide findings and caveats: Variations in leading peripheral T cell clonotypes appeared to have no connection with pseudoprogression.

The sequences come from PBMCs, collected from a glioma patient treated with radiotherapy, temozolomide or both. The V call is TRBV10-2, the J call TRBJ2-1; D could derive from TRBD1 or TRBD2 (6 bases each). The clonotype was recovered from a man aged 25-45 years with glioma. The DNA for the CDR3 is TGCGCCAGCAGTGGGGGGGCCCTCCCCACCTACAATGAGCAGTTCTTC. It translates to CASSGGALPTYNEQFF.